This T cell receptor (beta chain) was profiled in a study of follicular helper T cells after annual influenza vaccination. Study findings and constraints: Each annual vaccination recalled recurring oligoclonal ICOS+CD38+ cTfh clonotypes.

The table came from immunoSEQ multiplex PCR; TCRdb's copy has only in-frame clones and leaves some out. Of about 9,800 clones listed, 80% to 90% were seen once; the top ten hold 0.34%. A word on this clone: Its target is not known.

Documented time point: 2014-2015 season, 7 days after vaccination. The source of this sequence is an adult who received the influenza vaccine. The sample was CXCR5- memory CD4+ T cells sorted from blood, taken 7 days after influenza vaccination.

CDR3 protein: CASREGRLYGYTF. DNA of the CDR3: TGTGCCAGCAGGGAGGGCCGCCTCTATGGCTACACCTTC. The chain carries TRBV2 and TRBJ1-2; unclear D gene. This CDR3 comprises 13 residues. V was trimmed by 6 bases and J by 4 bases, leaving 12 bases between them. Looked up from germline, CDR1 is SNHLY and CDR2 is FYNNEI.